Given below is one TCR beta chain in context. Its antigen is currently unknown. This CDR3 region has 13 residues. V was shortened by 6 bases and J by 1 base, with 7 bases between the two germline ends. The germline V gene encodes CDR1 MNHEY and CDR2 SVGAGI. Measured with immunoSEQ multiplex PCR; TCRdb has only the in-frame clones, and not every one. The table includes about 120,000 clones, 80% to 90% detected once. This record belongs to a study of T cell responses to AZD1222 COVID-19 vaccine. Study-level points and caveats: Repertoire sampling was restricted to post-peak T cell response timepoints. There were vaccine-associated CD4 TCRs across spike, dominant at 160-218 and 743-854. A reported finding is that nearly half of spike-specific TCRs target unmutated variant regions.

Sequencing was performed on peripheral blood, taken on day 0 of AZD1222 vaccination. This chain uses TRBV6-5 with TRBJ1-5; D is unresolved. The receptor comes from an adult in good health. CDR3 sequence: CASRGFSNQPQHF. The CDR3 DNA reads as TGTGCCAGCAGGGGGTTCAGCAATCAGCCCCAGCATTTT.